The sequence of this TCR beta chain was determined in a study of OX40 agonist ivuxolimab in advanced cancers. Overall study: Intravenous ivuxolimab at 0.01 to 10 mg/kg was given to patients every 2 weeks. Previous treatment with anti-PD-1, anti-PD-L1 or anti-CTLA-4 therapy was allowed; roughly 40% had received some.

This CDR3 contains 15 residues. CDR1 SGHTA and CDR2 FQGNSA come from the germline V gene. The germline V and J ends were trimmed by 1 base and 2 bases, with 8 bases remaining between them. This table comes from immunoSEQ multiplex PCR, and its TCRdb copy is limited to in-frame clones, with some not included. The sample records approximately 79,000 clones, about 90% being singletons. Peripheral blood came from all dose cohorts at three timepoints. This TCR was sampled from an adult with an advanced solid tumor such as melanoma, head and neck, liver or kidney cancer. The source material was CD4+ or CD8+ T cells sorted from blood, sampled in a trial of the OX40 agonist ivuxolimab. The chain uses TRBV7-2 and TRBJ2-2; D remains unclear. CDR3 in DNA: TGTGCCAGCAGCTTAGTTCCGGTAAACACCGGGGAGCTGTTTTTT. Protein product: CASSLVPVNTGELFF.